The clone carrying this T cell receptor (beta chain) has just a few counts. The antigen remains undetermined. TCRdb re-called the 5' RACE reads with MiXCR, one entry per CDR3 protein. This sample yields 150,000 or so distinct CDR3 sequences, of which 9.8% are seen a single time; approximately 15% belongs to the top ten. This sample stems from a study of CD8 T cells in ankylosing spondylitis. The CDR3 has 17 amino acids. The V end lost 10 bases, the J end lost 5 bases, and 27 bases lay between the germline ends. Germline lookup yields CDR1 ENHRY and CDR2 SYGVKD. General study findings and limits: Among TCR beta sequences, a motif of several highly homologous variants appeared characteristic of ankylosing spondylitis blood. Significant enrichment of disease-linked clones was reportedly seen in matched ankylosing spondylitis synovial fluid.

Input material: blood, either unsorted or a sorted T cell fraction (not recorded which). The source is a female donor with ankylosing spondylitis or in good health (not recorded which). V is TRBV10-3 and J is TRBJ2-1; TRBD2 might be the D (5 bases). The CDR3 DNA follows: TGTGCCACCAAAAGGATGGTCAGCGGAACCACGAACAATGAGCAGTTCTTC. Protein: CATKRMVSGTTNNEQFF.